This T cell receptor beta chain appears in the sequencing data of a study of Ad26.COV2.S vaccination and SARS-CoV-2 variants. Overall study: Donor was one of the participants in the Ad26.COV2.S arm of the COV1001 trial.

The CDR3 consists of 14 residues. CDR1 and CDR2 (germline): LGHDT, YNNKEL (reference sequence). V gave up 0 bases and J gave up 4 bases, with 9 bases separating them. Treatment noted: some 20 received Ad26.COV2.S at low or high dose, single or two shots; 5 received placebo; per-sample allocation not given. The samples date from day 63 after the first vaccine or placebo injection. The method was immunoSEQ multiplex PCR; TCRdb's version includes in-frame clones alone and lacks a portion of them. The data show 300,000 to 400,000 clones, around 87% seen once. The origin of this receptor is a person between 18 and 65 years old who received the Ad26.COV2.S COVID-19 vaccine or a placebo. The chain uses TRBV3-1 (or the pseudogene TRBV3-2) and TRBJ1-1, with a weak D call TRBD1 (6 bases). Here the sequenced sample was peripheral blood, taken in a trial of Ad26.COV2.S vaccine versus placebo. The CDR3 is CASSQDPGATEAFF. In DNA, the CDR3 is TGTGCCAGCAGCCAAGATCCAGGGGCCACTGAAGCTTTCTTT.